These 23 T cell receptor beta chains came from one sample sequenced in a study of blood T cell repertoires in COVID-19 (dated by TCRdb to the early 2020s). Library construction relied on the immunoSEQ multiplex PCR assay. TCRdb holds this immuneACCESS table with in-frame rearrangements only. Some clones are missing; in checked studies, unresolved V genes explain under half, and the rest has no known cause. In all, the sample holds about 130,000 clones, and about 89% of those were seen once. The ten biggest clones cover roughly 18% of the sample. The source material was peripheral blood. Every receptor here comes from a man aged 50-60 years with active or convalescent COVID-19.

V gene TRBV28 combines with J gene TRBJ2-2; TRBD1 matches 7 bases. The V gene end was trimmed by 1 base and the J gene end by 1 base; junction bases not matched to a gene: 3. The CDR3 runs 16 residues. Per the germline V gene, CDR1 is MDHEN and CDR2 is SYDVKM. CDR3 loop: CASSLSWTGNTGELFF. CDR3 in DNA: TGTGCCAGCAGTTTATCTTGGACAGGGAACACCGGGGAGCTGTTTTTT.

The genes are TRBV27 and TRBJ1-2; TRBD1 is a possible D gene (5 bases). V lost 2 bases and J lost 6, with 10 bases in between. Germline loops: CDR1 MNHEY, CDR2 SMNVEV (reference sequence). This CDR3 is built from 13 residues. CDR3 bases: TGTGCCAGCAGTTTACAGGGCCGCCATGGCTACACCTTC. Amino acid sequence: CASSLQGRHGYTF.

The chain joins TRBV5-1 to TRBJ2-2; 9 nucleotides match TRBD1. This CDR3 has 15 amino acids. Trimming removed 4 bases from V and 7 bases from J; junction bases left unmatched: 8. Germline assignment: CDR1 SGHRS and CDR2 YFSETQ. The CDR3 bases are TGCGCCAGCAGCGTTGACAGGGGGTACGTCGGGGAGCTGTTTTTT. As protein: CASSVDRGYVGELFF.

CDR3 protein: CASSTLAGLNEQFF. CDR3 bases: TGTGCCAGTAGTACTCTAGCGGGACTCAATGAGCAGTTCTTC. This chain joins TRBV19 and TRBJ2-1; 9 bases align to TRBD2. CDR3 size: 14 residues. The germline gives CDR1 LNHDA, CDR2 SQIVND (reference sequence). V was clipped by 4 bases and J by 6 bases; unmatched bases: 4. Combining the CDR3 with reference TRBV19 and TRBJ2-1 gives the whole variable domain DGGITQSPKYLFRKEGQNVTLSCEQNLNHDAMYWYRQDPGQGLRLIYYSQIVNDFQKGDIAEGYSVSREKKESFPLTVTSAQKNPTAFYLCASSTLAGLNEQFFGPGTRLTVL.

V gene TRBV14 combines with J gene TRBJ2-2, with a possible D match to TRBD1 (6 bases). This CDR3 is 16 amino acids long. Germline CDR1 reads SGHDN; CDR2 reads FVKESK. Trimming pared 8 bases from V and 2 bases from J, leaving 18 bases between. CDR3 protein: CASGDRIAPNTGELFF. CDR3 sequence (DNA): TGTGCCAGCGGTGACAGGATTGCCCCAAACACCGGGGAGCTGTTTTTT.

This clone was detected only once. The chain has TRBV5-1 and TRBJ1-5; D is uncertain. V lost 0 bases and J lost 8, with 9 bases in between. The CDR3 consists of 13 residues. Germline lookup yields CDR1 SGHRS and CDR2 YFSETQ. The CDR3 coding sequence is TGCGCCAGCAGCTTGGGCGGCGGAGAGCCCCAGCATTTT. Encoded protein: CASSLGGGEPQHF.

The V gene is TRBV5-1, the J gene TRBJ2-2, with a weak D call TRBD2 (5 bases). V was shortened by 4 bases and J by 5 bases, with 18 bases between the two germline ends. This CDR3 is 16 amino acids long. Germline V gives CDR1 SGHRS, CDR2 YFSETQ. CDR3 sequence: CASSLQGTRDTGELFF. The DNA for the CDR3 is TGCGCCAGCAGCCTGCAAGGTACTAGGGATACCGGGGAGCTGTTTTTT.

V and J are TRBV6-2 or TRBV6-3 and TRBJ2-1; 12 bases match TRBD2. The CDR3 totals 15 residues. Germline CDR1 and CDR2: MNHEY and SVGEGT. The J segment lost 7 bases and the V segment lost 4 bases, leaving 5 bases of the junction unmatched. In nucleotides, the CDR3 is TGTGCCAGCAGTTCAACTAGCGGGAGGAAGAATGAGCAGTTCTTC. Translation: CASSSTSGRKNEQFF.

This chain joins TRBV6-5 and TRBJ2-7, with D tentatively TRBD1 (6 bases). The CDR3 is made up of 15 amino acids. Germline V CDR1 and CDR2: MNHEY, SVGAGI. V was pared by 5 bases and J by 7 bases, with 21 bases between. CDR3 region: CASSPRDRRAGEQYF. The CDR3 coding sequence is TGTGCCAGCAGTCCCCGAGACAGGCGGGCGGGTGAGCAGTACTTC.

This clone was counted once. The genes are TRBV7-8 and TRBJ2-3; possible D gene TRBD1, 6 bases. This CDR3 spans 14 amino acids. Trimming left V 6 bases short and J 0 bases short, with 10 bases between. Germline CDR1 reads SGHVS; CDR2 reads FQNEAQ. The CDR3 DNA follows: TGTGCCAGCAGGGATACAGGGAGCACAGATACGCAGTATTTT. It is translated as CASRDTGSTDTQYF.

The rearrangement uses TRBV3-1 (or the pseudogene TRBV3-2) and TRBJ2-1; TRBD2 agrees at 9 bases. The CDR3 is 16 amino acids. V dropped 5 bases and J dropped 3; count of bases not matched to a gene: 8. The V gene's germline CDR1 is LGHDT and CDR2 YNNKEL (reference sequence). In DNA form, the CDR3 reads TGTGCCAGCAGCACCAAGCAGCGGGGGGTCTACAATGAGCAGTTCTTC. Its protein product is CASSTKQRGVYNEQFF.

This chain uses TRBV20-1 with TRBJ2-3, with 10 bases aligning to TRBD1. From germline, CDR1 is DFQATT and CDR2 SNEGSKA (reference sequence). The CDR3 length is 15 residues. Trimming removed 3 bases from V and 1 base from J; junction bases left unmatched: 4. The DNA of the CDR3 is TGCAGTGCTAGTACGGACAGGGGGGGCACAGATACGCAGTATTTT. Translating it yields CSASTDRGGTDTQYF.

The chain employs TRBV4-2 and TRBJ2-7; 11 bases are shared with TRBD2. Germline V gene lookup returns CDR1 LGHNA and CDR2 YNFKEQ. This CDR3 has 18 residues. The J segment lost 6 bases and the V segment lost 4 bases, leaving 17 bases of the junction unmatched. The CDR3 reads CASSPQLAGDPKTPEQYF. For the CDR3, the DNA is TGTGCCAGCAGCCCTCAACTAGCGGGAGACCCCAAAACCCCCGAGCAGTACTTC.

The chain joins TRBV6-5 to TRBJ1-1, with D possibly TRBD1 on 5 matching bases. The germline CDR1 and CDR2 sequences are MNHEY and SVGAGI. The V gene lost 6 bases and the J gene lost 10 bases, with 18 bases spanning the gap. CDR3 length: 13 amino acids. Written as DNA, the CDR3 is TGTGCCAGCAGCGAGCGGGCCGGGGGGGGAGCTTTCTTT. As protein: CASSERAGGGAFF.

This rearrangement joins TRBV11-2 to TRBJ1-1; no definite D call. V lost 5 bases to trimming and J lost 2 bases, with 9 bases between them. The CDR3 contains 13 residues. CDR1 is SGHAT and CDR2 is FQNNGV in the germline V gene. As DNA, the CDR3 is TGTGCCAGCAGCCCGGGTAGAAACACTGAAGCTTTCTTT. Translating gives CASSPGRNTEAFF.

The genes are TRBV6-2 or TRBV6-3 and TRBJ1-2; 9 bases are a match to TRBD1. The CDR3 spans 18 residues. Losses at the gene ends were 5 bases for V and 3 bases for J; bases not matched to a gene: 16. Germline CDR1 reads MNHEY; CDR2 reads SVGEGT. As DNA, the CDR3 is TGTGCCAGCAGTACGTCTTTCTTCCGGGACAGGGAACACTATGGCTACACCTTC. Its protein is CASSTSFFRDREHYGYTF.

This clone has just one count. The rearrangement links TRBV10-1 to TRBJ1-1; the match to TRBD1 covers 7 bases. The length of the CDR3 is 17 residues. V lost 5 bases to trimming and J lost 1 base; unmatched junction nucleotides: 13. Per germline, CDR1 WNHNN and CDR2 SYGVQD (reference sequence). CDR3 sequence: CASSTKFAGTANTEAFF. For the CDR3, the DNA is TGCGCCAGCAGTACCAAATTCGCCGGGACAGCGAACACTGAAGCTTTCTTT.

The chain combines TRBV30 with TRBJ1-4; perhaps TRBD1 as D (6 bases). The CDR3 sequence is 12 residues long. Germline V gives CDR1 GTSNPN, CDR2 SVGIG (reference sequence). Trimming shortened V by 3 bases and J by 11 bases, and 13 bases separated the two germline ends. The DNA of the CDR3 is TGTGCCTGGAGGGATAGGGGGTGGAAACTGTTTTTT. Its protein is CAWRDRGWKLFF.

The chain is built from TRBV29-1 and TRBJ2-1; D not resolved. CDR1 and CDR2 (germline): SQVTM, ANQGSEA. V lost 3 bases, J lost 4 bases, and 7 bases lay in between. The CDR3 is 12 amino acids. The CDR3 DNA reads TGCAGCGTTGAGATCGGTTACAATGAGCAGTTCTTC. The encoded protein is CSVEIGYNEQFF.

The chain has TRBV5-1 and TRBJ2-1; 8 bases agree with TRBD1. The ends lost 2 bases at V and 7 bases at J; junction bases unmatched: 5. This CDR3 region has 14 residues. The germline V gene encodes CDR1 SGHRS and CDR2 YFSETQ. CDR3 bases: TGCGCCAGCAGCTTCGCAGGGGGCAAAAATGAGCAGTTCTTC. This gives the protein CASSFAGGKNEQFF.

This clone was recorded once. The J gene is TRBJ1-2, the V gene TRBV30; TRBD1 agrees at 7 bases. The V gene's germline CDR1 is GTSNPN and CDR2 SVGIG (reference sequence). V shed 4 bases and J 5 bases; nucleotides not matched to a gene: 7. This CDR3 is 13 amino acids long. CDR3 nucleotides: TGTGCCTGGACCCAGGGGGAGGAATATGGCTACACCTTC. Translation: CAWTQGEEYGYTF.

The count of this clone is one. J is TRBJ2-1 and V is TRBV10-2; the D gene is possibly TRBD2 (6 bases). The CDR3 sequence is 14 residues long. V was cut by 6 bases and J by 4 bases, with 13 bases left in between. Germline values: CDR1 WSHSY, CDR2 SAAADI. The CDR3 DNA reads TGCGCCAGCAGACTAGCCGGGGGATACAATGAGCAGTTCTTC. Translation gives CASRLAGGYNEQFF.

This sequence joins TRBV3-1 (or the pseudogene TRBV3-2) and TRBJ1-2; 7 bases map to TRBD1. The V segment lost 1 base and the J segment 7 bases; nucleotides outside the gene matches: 9. Germline CDR1 LGHDT, CDR2 YNNKEL (reference sequence). The length of the CDR3 is 15 residues. DNA for the CDR3: TGTGCCAGCAGCCAAGCCTCCGGACAGGATGCTGGCTACACCTTC. Its translation: CASSQASGQDAGYTF.